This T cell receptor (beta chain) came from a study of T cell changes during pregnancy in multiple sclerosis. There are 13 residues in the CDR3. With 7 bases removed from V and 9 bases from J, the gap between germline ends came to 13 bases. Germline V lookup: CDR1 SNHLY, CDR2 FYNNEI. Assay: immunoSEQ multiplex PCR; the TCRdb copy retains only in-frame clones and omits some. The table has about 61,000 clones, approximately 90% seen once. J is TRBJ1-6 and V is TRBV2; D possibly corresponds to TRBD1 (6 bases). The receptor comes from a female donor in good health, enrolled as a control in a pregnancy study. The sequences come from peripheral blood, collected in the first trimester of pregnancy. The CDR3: CASNSGTTSPLHF. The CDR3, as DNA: TGTGCCAGCAACTCCGGGACAACTTCACCCCTCCACTTT.